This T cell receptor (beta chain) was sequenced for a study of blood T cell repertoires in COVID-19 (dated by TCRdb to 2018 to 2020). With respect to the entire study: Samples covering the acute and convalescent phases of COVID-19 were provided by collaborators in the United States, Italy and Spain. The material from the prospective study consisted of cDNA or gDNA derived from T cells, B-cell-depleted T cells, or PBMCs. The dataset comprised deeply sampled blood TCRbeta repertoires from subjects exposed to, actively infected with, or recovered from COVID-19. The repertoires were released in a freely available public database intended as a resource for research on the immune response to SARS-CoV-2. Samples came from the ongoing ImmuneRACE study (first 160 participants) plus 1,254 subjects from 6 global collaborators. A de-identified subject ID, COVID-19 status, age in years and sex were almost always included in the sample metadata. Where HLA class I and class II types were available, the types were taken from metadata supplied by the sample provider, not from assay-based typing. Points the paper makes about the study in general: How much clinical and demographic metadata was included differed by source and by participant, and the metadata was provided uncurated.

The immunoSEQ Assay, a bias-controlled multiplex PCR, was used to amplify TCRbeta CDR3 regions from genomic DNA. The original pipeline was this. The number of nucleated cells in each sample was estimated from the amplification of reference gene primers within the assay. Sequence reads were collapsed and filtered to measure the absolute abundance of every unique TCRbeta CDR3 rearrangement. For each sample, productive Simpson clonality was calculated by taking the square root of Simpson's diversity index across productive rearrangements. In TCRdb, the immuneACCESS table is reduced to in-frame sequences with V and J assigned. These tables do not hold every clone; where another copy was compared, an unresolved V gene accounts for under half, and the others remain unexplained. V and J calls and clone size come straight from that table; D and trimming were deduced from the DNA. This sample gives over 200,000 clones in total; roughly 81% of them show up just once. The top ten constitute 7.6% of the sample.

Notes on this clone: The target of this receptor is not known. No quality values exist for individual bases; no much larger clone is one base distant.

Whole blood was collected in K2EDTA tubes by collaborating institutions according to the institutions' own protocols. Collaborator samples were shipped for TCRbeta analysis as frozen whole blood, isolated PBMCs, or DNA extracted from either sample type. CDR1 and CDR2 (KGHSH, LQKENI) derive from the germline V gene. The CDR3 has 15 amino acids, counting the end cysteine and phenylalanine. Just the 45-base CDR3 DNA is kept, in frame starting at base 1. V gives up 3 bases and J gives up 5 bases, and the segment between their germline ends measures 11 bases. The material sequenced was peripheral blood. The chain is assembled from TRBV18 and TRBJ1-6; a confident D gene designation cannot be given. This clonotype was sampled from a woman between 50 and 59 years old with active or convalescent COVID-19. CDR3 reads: CASSPTGKDNSPLHF. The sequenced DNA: TGTGCCAGCTCACCGACGGGGAAAGATAATTCACCCCTCCACTTT.